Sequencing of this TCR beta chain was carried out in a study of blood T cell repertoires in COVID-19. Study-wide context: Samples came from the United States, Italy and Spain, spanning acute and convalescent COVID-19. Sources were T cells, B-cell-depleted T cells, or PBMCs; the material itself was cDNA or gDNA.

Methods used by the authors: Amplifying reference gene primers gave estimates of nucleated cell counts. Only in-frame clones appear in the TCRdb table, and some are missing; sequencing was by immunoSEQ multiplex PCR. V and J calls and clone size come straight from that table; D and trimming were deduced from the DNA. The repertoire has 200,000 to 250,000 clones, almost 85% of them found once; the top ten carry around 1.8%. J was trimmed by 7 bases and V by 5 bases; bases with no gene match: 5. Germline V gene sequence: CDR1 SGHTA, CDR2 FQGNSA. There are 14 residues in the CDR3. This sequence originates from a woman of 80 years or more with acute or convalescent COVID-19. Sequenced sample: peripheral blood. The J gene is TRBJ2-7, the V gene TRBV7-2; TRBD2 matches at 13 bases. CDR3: CASSTGLAGEEQYF. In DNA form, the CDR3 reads TGTGCCAGCAGCACCGGACTAGCGGGAGAAGAGCAGTACTTC.